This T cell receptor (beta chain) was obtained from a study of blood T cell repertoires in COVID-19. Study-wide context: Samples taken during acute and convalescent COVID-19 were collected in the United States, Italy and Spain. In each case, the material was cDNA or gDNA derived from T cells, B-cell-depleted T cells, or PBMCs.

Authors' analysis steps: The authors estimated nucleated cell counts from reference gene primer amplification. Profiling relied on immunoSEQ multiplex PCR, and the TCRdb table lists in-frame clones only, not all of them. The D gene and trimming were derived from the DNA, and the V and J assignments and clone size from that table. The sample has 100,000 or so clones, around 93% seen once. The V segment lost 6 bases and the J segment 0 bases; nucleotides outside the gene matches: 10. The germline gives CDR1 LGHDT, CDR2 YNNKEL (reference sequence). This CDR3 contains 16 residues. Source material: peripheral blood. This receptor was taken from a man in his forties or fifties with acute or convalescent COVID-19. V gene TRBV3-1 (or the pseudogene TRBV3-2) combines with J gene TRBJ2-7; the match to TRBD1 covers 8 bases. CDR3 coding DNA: TGTGCCAGCAGTTCAATTTGGACAGGGATCTCCTACGAGCAGTACTTC. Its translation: CASSSIWTGISYEQYF.